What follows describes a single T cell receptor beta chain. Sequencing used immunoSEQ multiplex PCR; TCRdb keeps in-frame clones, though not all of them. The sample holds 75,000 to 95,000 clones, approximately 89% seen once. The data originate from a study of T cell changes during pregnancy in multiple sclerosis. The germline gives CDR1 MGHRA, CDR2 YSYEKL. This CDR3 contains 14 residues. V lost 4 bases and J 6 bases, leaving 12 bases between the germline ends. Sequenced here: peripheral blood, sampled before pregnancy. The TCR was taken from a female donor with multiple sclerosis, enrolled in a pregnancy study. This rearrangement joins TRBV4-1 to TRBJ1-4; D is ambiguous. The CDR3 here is CASSPGPRDEKLFF. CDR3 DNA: TGCGCCAGCAGCCCCGGCCCGAGGGATGAAAAACTGTTTTTT.